One and the same sample provided the 18 T cell receptor beta chains below, sequenced in a study of T cell changes during pregnancy in multiple sclerosis. Libraries were prepared by immunoSEQ multiplex PCR; TCRdb keeps only in-frame clonotypes and omits some of them. The sample holds about 41,000 clones, 80% to 90% seen once. Sequences were derived from CD4+ T cells from peripheral blood mononuclear cells, sampled in the first trimester of pregnancy. The source of these receptors is a female donor with multiple sclerosis, enrolled in a pregnancy study.

This chain links TRBV4-2 with TRBJ1-5; tentatively, D is TRBD1 (5 bases). CDR3 size: 22 residues. CDR1 and CDR2 (germline): LGHNA, YNFKEQ. With 4 bases removed from V and 4 bases from J, the gap between germline ends came to 35 bases. The CDR3: CASSRPGRAGRQMTRGNQPQHF. CDR3 sequence (DNA): TGTGCCAGCAGCCGTCCCGGCCGCGCGGGACGCCAAATGACTCGGGGAAATCAGCCCCAGCATTTT.

J is TRBJ2-1 and V is TRBV10-3; 7 bases match TRBD2. CDR1 is ENHRY, CDR2 SYGVKD, per germline. The V gene end was trimmed by 0 bases and the J gene end by 4 bases; junction bases not matched to a gene: 3. The CDR3 covers 15 residues. In nucleotides, the CDR3 is TGTGCCATCAGTGAGTCGAAACTAGCGTACAATGAGCAGTTCTTC. Its protein product is CAISESKLAYNEQFF.

The chain recombines TRBV18 with TRBJ1-5, with a tentative D call TRBD1 (6 bases). Germline CDR1 is KGHSH and CDR2 is LQKENI. V lost 5 bases to trimming and J lost 7 bases, with 18 bases between them. This CDR3 spans 15 amino acids. The CDR3 is CASSDTGINRQPQHF. In DNA, the CDR3 is TGTGCCAGCTCAGATACAGGGATAAATCGACAGCCCCAGCATTTT.

V and J are TRBV6-6 and TRBJ2-5; 13 bases map to TRBD2. The ends lost 6 bases at V and 3 bases at J; junction bases unmatched: 4. The CDR3 runs to 15 residues. Looked up from germline, CDR1 is MNHNY and CDR2 is SVGAGI (reference sequence). DNA of the CDR3: TGTGCCAGCAGAACAGGGACTAGCGGGAAAGAGACCCAGTACTTC. Its translation: CASRTGTSGKETQYF.

The chain couples TRBV14 to TRBJ2-1; 7 positions agree with TRBD2. This CDR3 comprises 14 residues. CDR1 and CDR2 from the germline V gene are SGHDN and FVKESK. V shed 5 bases and J 4 bases; nucleotides not matched to a gene: 5. CDR3 coding DNA: TGTGCCAGCAGCATCGGCGGGAGTTACAATGAGCAGTTCTTC. This gives the protein CASSIGGSYNEQFF.

In its sample, this clone was seen once. Written as DNA, the CDR3 is TGTGCCAGCTCACCTGGACTAGCGGGAGGTCATGAGCAGTTCTTC. It encodes CASSPGLAGGHEQFF. This chain connects TRBV18 to TRBJ2-1; 14 bases are shared with TRBD2. This CDR3 spans 15 amino acids. CDR1 is KGHSH, CDR2 LQKENI, per germline. Losses at the gene ends were 3 bases for V and 8 bases for J; bases not matched to a gene: 3.

The gene calls are TRBV5-1 and TRBJ1-2, with 7 bases fitting TRBD1. Per the germline V gene, CDR1 is SGHRS and CDR2 is YFSETQ. The CDR3 sequence is 18 residues long. V lost 4 bases, J lost 4 bases, and 19 bases stayed unmatched. The CDR3 DNA sequence: TGCGCCAGCAGCCCAGCGACAGGGAAGAACGCGGCCCTCTATGGCTACACCTTC. Residues: CASSPATGKNAALYGYTF.

The gene calls are TRBV10-3 and TRBJ2-5, with 7 positions matching TRBD1. The germline V gene has CDR1 ENHRY and CDR2 SYGVKD. This CDR3 region has 13 residues. V lost 6 bases, J lost 4 bases, and 5 bases stayed unmatched. The CDR3 region has the DNA TGTGCCATCAGCGGTGGGACAGTAGAGACCCAGTACTTC. It is translated as CAISGGTVETQYF.

This chain's CDR3 is CASLKMGLRDNEQFF. CDR3 bases: TGTGCCAGCCTGAAAATGGGACTCCGTGACAATGAGCAGTTCTTC. The chain couples TRBV2 to TRBJ2-1; a possible D gene is TRBD2 (6 bases). From germline, CDR1 is SNHLY and CDR2 FYNNEI. This CDR3 is built from 15 residues. The ends were cut back, 8 bases at V and 5 bases at J, with 19 bases in the middle.

The V and J genes are TRBV15 and TRBJ1-1; D not resolved. Trimming cost V 0 bases and J 0 bases, with 8 bases left between them. CDR1 and CDR2 (germline): LNHNV, YYDKDF (reference sequence). The CDR3 spans 15 residues. CDR3 sequence reads: CATSRELGVNTEAFF. CDR3 sequence (DNA): TGTGCCACCAGCAGAGAGCTCGGGGTGAACACTGAAGCTTTCTTT. Based on the CDR3 plus reference TRBV15 and TRBJ1-1, the full variable domain is DAMVIQNPRYQVTQFGKPVTLSCSQTLNHNVMYWYQQKSSQAPKLLFHYYDKDFNNEADTPDNFQSRRPNTSFCFLDIRSPGLGDTAMYLCATSRELGVNTEAFFGQGTRLTVV.

The rearrangement uses TRBV7-9 and TRBJ1-4; 10 bases are a match to TRBD1. J lost 6 bases, V lost 4 bases, and 5 bases had no gene match. The CDR3 is 15 amino acids. In germline, CDR1 is SEHNR, CDR2 FQNEAQ (reference sequence). The CDR3 reads CASSSGTGVDEKLFF. CDR3 nucleotide sequence: TGTGCCAGCAGCTCTGGGACAGGGGTGGATGAAAAACTGTTTTTT.

About this clone: One junction end does not reproduce the germline sequence, and a read error may be involved. The CDR3 DNA is TGCAGCGTAGTCACCCGGGACAGGGGGATCTTT. Encoded protein: CSVVTRDRGIF. The V gene is TRBV29-1, the J gene TRBJ1-1, with 11 bases lining up with TRBD1. Germline V gene data show CDR1 as SQVTM and CDR2 as ANQGSEA. The CDR3 runs to 11 residues.

A single count supports this clone. V usage is TRBV9 and J usage is TRBJ2-1, with 8 positions matching TRBD2. Trimming removed 1 base from V and 7 bases from J; junction bases left unmatched: 7. The germline V gene encodes CDR1 SGDLS and CDR2 YYNGEE. This CDR3 has 15 residues. This chain's CDR3 is CASSVKAGALNEQFF. For the CDR3, the DNA is TGTGCCAGCAGCGTAAAAGCGGGAGCTCTTAATGAGCAGTTCTTC.

The chain has TRBV5-4 and TRBJ2-7, with 10 bases that match TRBD2. The CDR3 is made up of 17 amino acids. With V trimmed by 3 bases and J by 0 bases, 9 bases remained unmatched. Germline V CDR1 and CDR2: SGHNT, YYREEE (reference sequence). CDR3 loop: CASSSSLASGGSYEQYF. As DNA, the CDR3 is TGTGCCAGCAGCTCAAGCCTGGCTAGCGGGGGCTCCTACGAGCAGTACTTC.

V gene TRBV7-2 combines with J gene TRBJ2-5, with 7 bases lining up with TRBD2. Germline V gene data show CDR1 as SGHTA and CDR2 as FQGNSA. The trim removed 1 base at V and 5 bases at J, leaving 10 bases unmatched. The CDR3 spans 16 residues. The CDR3 is CASSLDPAGVLETQYF. The CDR3, as DNA: TGTGCCAGCAGCTTAGATCCTGCGGGAGTTTTGGAGACCCAGTACTTC.

This chain links TRBV28 with TRBJ2-1, with 7 bases that match TRBD1. CDR3 length: 14 residues. Germline CDR1 reads MDHEN; CDR2 reads SYDVKM. V gave up 6 bases and J gave up 4 bases; unmatched junction bases: 6. CDR3 protein: CASRLSGQYNEQFF. The CDR3 nucleotides are TGTGCCAGCAGGCTATCGGGACAGTACAATGAGCAGTTCTTC.

The chain uses TRBV19 and TRBJ1-5, with D possibly being TRBD1 (5 bases). V was cut by 3 bases and J by 0 bases, with 9 bases left in between. The CDR3 sequence is 15 residues long. Germline V gene sequence: CDR1 LNHDA, CDR2 SQIVND (reference sequence). The CDR3 bases are TGTGCCAGTAGTATCACAGGCCTTAGCAATCAGCCCCAGCATTTT. Its protein product is CASSITGLSNQPQHF.

This clone was seen a single time. The DNA of the CDR3 is TGTGCCAGCAGTGATAGGCGCGGGGTTACACGGGATACGCAGTATTTT. Translation gives CASSDRRGVTRDTQYF. The chain uses TRBV25-1 and TRBJ2-3, with D perhaps matching TRBD2 (6 bases). Trimming shortened V by 3 bases and J by 6 bases, and 19 bases separated the two germline ends. The CDR3 is 16 amino acids. Germline CDR1 is MGHDK and CDR2 is SYGVNS.